Each of the 4 T cell receptor beta chains below was sequenced from the same sample in a study of T-cell reconstitution after alpha-beta-depleted transplantation in children. Library preparation (for TCRbeta) was performed with unique molecular identifiers. TCRdb reprocessed the PCR reads via MiXCR and lists one record per CDR3 protein. The sample holds about 580,000 distinct CDR3 sequences, roughly 24% seen once. The material was PBMCs, mostly from graft donor cells, obtained 360 days after TCRalphabeta/CD19-depleted stem cell transplant. These receptors were obtained from a boy under three years old who had a stem cell transplant for acute myeloid leukemia, so the T cells may come from the graft donor.

This clonotype came up a few times. This rearrangement joins TRBV24-1 to TRBJ2-1, with D uncertain. V was cut by 5 bases and J by 5 bases, with 12 bases left in between. The CDR3 length is 14 residues. Germline CDR1 is KGHDR and CDR2 is SFDVKD. The CDR3 sequence is CATSGLTVHNEQFF. The DNA of the CDR3 is TGTGCCACCAGTGGGCTGACTGTACACAATGAGCAGTTCTTC.

The chain employs TRBV4-2 and TRBJ2-3; 10 positions agree with TRBD2. V was clipped by 0 bases and J by 6 bases; unmatched bases: 9. The CDR3 has 17 residues. Germline CDR1 reads LGHNA; CDR2 reads YNFKEQ. The DNA of the CDR3 is TGTGCCAGCAGCCAAGACCCCTTAGCGGGGGGAATCGATACGCAGTATTTT. This sequence encodes CASSQDPLAGGIDTQYF.

This clonotype has ten or more counts. The rearrangement links TRBV29-1 to TRBJ2-2; 8 nucleotides match TRBD2. Germline CDR1 reads SQVTM; CDR2 reads ANQGSEA. V shed 6 bases and J 4 bases; nucleotides not matched to a gene: 4. The CDR3 spans 13 residues. CDR3 nucleotide sequence: TGCAGCGTGACGGGAGGGACCACCGGGGAGCTGTTTTTT. It translates to CSVTGGTTGELFF.

The CDR3 is CASRATSQVEQFF. The CDR3, as DNA: TGTGCCAGCAGGGCGACTAGCCAGGTTGAGCAGTTCTTC. The chain couples TRBV9 to TRBJ2-1, with 7 bases matching TRBD2. The V segment lost 5 bases and the J segment 9 bases; nucleotides outside the gene matches: 8. The CDR3 extends over 13 amino acids. Germline CDR1 is SGDLS and CDR2 is YYNGEE.